This T cell receptor beta chain was retrieved from a study of blood T cells in healthy people across ages. V dropped 5 bases and J dropped 8 bases, with 15 bases sitting between them. Germline values: CDR1 SGHTA, CDR2 FQGNSA. This CDR3 has 14 residues. Whole-study findings and limits: From one million sequenced T cells, diversity estimates were lower bounds. Expanded clonotype changes were possibly confounded by unknown donor CMV status.

A J-beta primer mix and a sample-barcoded 5' primer were used in a second PCR of about 7 to 12 cycles. Every sample returned 2.5 million or more CDR3-containing paired-end reads. TCRdb used MiXCR to reprocess the 5' RACE reads, holding one entry per CDR3 protein. The top ten clones hold about 21% of a sample with over 1,500,000 distinct CDR3 sequences, about two fifths of them seen once. Researchers collected around 11 milliliters of peripheral blood from every single donor. This clonotype was found a few times. Its matching antigen is unknown. This sequence originates from a human donor in good health. V and J are TRBV7-2 and TRBJ1-4; D is unresolved. Sequenced: blood. The CDR3 bases are TGTGCCAGCAGCCTACGATATCCTCACGAAAAACTGTTTTTT. Protein: CASSLRYPHEKLFF.